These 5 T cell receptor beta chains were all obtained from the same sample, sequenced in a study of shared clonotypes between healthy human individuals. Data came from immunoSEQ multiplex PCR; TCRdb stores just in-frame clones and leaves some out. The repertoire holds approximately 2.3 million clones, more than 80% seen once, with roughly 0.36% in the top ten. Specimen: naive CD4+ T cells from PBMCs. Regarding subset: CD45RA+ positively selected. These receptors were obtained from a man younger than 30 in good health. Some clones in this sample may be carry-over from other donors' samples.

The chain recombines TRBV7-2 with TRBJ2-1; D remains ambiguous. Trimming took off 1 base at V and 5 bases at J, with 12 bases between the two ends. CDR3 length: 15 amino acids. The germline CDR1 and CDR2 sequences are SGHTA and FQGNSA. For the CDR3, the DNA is TGTGCCAGCAGCTTAGTCCGGCTAGGGAACAATGAGCAGTTCTTC. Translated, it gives CASSLVRLGNNEQFF.

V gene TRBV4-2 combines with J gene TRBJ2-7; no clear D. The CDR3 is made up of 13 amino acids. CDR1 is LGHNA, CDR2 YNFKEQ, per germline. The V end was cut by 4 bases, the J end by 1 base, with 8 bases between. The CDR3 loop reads CASSRTSSYEQYF. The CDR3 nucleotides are TGTGCCAGCAGCCGGACCAGTTCCTACGAGCAGTACTTC.

CDR3 nucleotide sequence: TGCAGCGTTCTGACAAACACTGGAAACACCATATATTTT. Its protein is CSVLTNTGNTIYF. The V and J genes are TRBV29-1 and TRBJ1-3; unclear D gene. V lost 5 bases and J 2 bases, leaving 10 bases between the germline ends. Germline V gene data show CDR1 as SQVTM and CDR2 as ANQGSEA. The CDR3 totals 13 residues.

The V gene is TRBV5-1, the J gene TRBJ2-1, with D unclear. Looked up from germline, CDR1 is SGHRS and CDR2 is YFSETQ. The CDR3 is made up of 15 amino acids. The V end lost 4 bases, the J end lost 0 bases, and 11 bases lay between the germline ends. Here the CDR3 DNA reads TGCGCCAGCAGCGTCGACGCCTCCTCCTACAATGAGCAGTTCTTC. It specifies CASSVDASSYNEQFF. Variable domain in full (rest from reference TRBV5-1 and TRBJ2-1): KAGVTQTPRYLIKTRGQQVTLSCSPISGHRSVSWYQQTPGQGLQFLFEYFSETQRNKGNFPGRFSGRQFSNSRSEMNVSTLELGDSALYLCASSVDASSYNEQFFGPGTRLTVL.

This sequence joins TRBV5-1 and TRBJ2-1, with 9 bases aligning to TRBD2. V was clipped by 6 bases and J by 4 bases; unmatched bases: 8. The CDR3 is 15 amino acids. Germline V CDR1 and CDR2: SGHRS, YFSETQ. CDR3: CASTIAGESYNEQFF. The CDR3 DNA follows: TGCGCCAGCACCATAGCGGGAGAGTCATACAATGAGCAGTTCTTC.